The 8 T cell receptor beta chains given below trace back to one sample, sequenced in a study of blood T cells in healthy people across ages. A second PCR of about 7 to 11 cycles used a sample-barcoded 5' primer and a J-beta primer mix. TCRdb re-analysed the 5' RACE reads in MiXCR, keeping a single row per CDR3 protein. The data contain 710,000 or so distinct CDR3 sequences, 32% of them singletons. Input material: blood. Every receptor here comes from an elderly woman in good health.

The sample holds many counts of this clonotype. The gene calls are TRBV6-5 and TRBJ1-1, with TRBD1 as a possible D gene (6 bases). The CDR3 loop spans 13 amino acids. The V end was cut by 6 bases, the J end by 3 bases, with 11 bases between. In germline, CDR1 is MNHEY, CDR2 SVGAGI. The chain's CDR3 is CASSTDRDTEAFF. As DNA, the CDR3 is TGTGCCAGCAGCACGGACAGAGACACTGAAGCTTTCTTT.

This clonotype was observed a handful of times. CDR3 protein: CASSPEVWGETQYF. The CDR3 DNA sequence: TGTGCCAGCAGCCCGGAGGTTTGGGGGGAGACCCAGTACTTC. The chain links TRBV5-4 to TRBJ2-5, with D perhaps matching TRBD1 or TRBD2 (5 bases each). The CDR3 totals 14 residues. Trimming left V 4 bases short and J 5 bases short, with 15 bases between. The germline V gene has CDR1 SGHNT and CDR2 YYREEE (reference sequence).

As to this clonotype: One junction end disagrees with the germline gene, perhaps due to a read error. The rearrangement uses TRBV6-2 or TRBV6-3 and TRBJ2-5; D gene ambiguous. TRBJ2-7 explains the end of the DNA better; the J call may be wrong. Germline assignment: CDR1 MNHEY and CDR2 SVGEGT. The CDR3 runs 13 residues. CDR3 amino acids: CATSGEASYEQYF. The CDR3 DNA reads TGTGCCACCAGTGGAGAGGCTAGCTACGAGCAGTACTTC.

This clonotype was observed a few times. The chain uses TRBV27 and TRBJ1-1; D may be TRBD1 (5 bases). Trimming left V 5 bases short and J 3 bases short, with 13 bases between. The CDR3 runs 14 residues. Looked up from germline, CDR1 is MNHEY and CDR2 is SMNVEV (reference sequence). CDR3 region: CASSRRGWDTEAFF. The CDR3 DNA is TGTGCCAGCAGTCGTCGGGGGTGGGACACTGAAGCTTTCTTT.

The chain has TRBV6-1 and TRBJ2-2; 7 bases match TRBD1. The V gene's germline CDR1 is MNHNS and CDR2 SASEGT. V lost 7 bases, J lost 0 bases, and 2 bases stayed unmatched. This CDR3 has 14 residues. CDR3 bases: TGTGCCAGCAAGGGACAGCCGAACACCGGGGAGCTGTTTTTT. This sequence encodes CASKGQPNTGELFF.

The chain carries TRBV27 and TRBJ2-5, with 10 positions matching TRBD2. Per germline, CDR1 MNHEY and CDR2 SMNVEV (reference sequence). Trimming removed 5 bases from V and 11 bases from J; junction bases left unmatched: 14. CDR3 length equals 15 residues. CDR3 region: CASSQGTSGIDEQYF. CDR3 nucleotide sequence: TGTGCCAGCAGTCAAGGAACTAGCGGGATTGATGAGCAGTACTTC.

The table lists this clonotype with many counts. The chain recombines TRBV5-1 with TRBJ2-1; possibly TRBD1 for D (6 bases). Germline V gene data show CDR1 as SGHRS and CDR2 as YFSETQ. Between the trimmed V and J ends, which lost 4 bases and 7 bases, there was a span of 9 bases. The CDR3 is 12 amino acids. The CDR3 nucleotides read TGCGCCAGCAGCCGGACAGAGAATGAGCAGTTCTTC. Translated: CASSRTENEQFF.

The gene calls are TRBV12-3 or TRBV12-4 and TRBJ2-3, with unresolved D. V gave up 5 bases and J gave up 3 bases, with 15 bases separating them. There are 15 residues in the CDR3. CDR3 nucleotide sequence: TGTGCCAGCAGTCCAGGTCCTCATCCGACAGATACGCAGTATTTT. It encodes CASSPGPHPTDTQYF.